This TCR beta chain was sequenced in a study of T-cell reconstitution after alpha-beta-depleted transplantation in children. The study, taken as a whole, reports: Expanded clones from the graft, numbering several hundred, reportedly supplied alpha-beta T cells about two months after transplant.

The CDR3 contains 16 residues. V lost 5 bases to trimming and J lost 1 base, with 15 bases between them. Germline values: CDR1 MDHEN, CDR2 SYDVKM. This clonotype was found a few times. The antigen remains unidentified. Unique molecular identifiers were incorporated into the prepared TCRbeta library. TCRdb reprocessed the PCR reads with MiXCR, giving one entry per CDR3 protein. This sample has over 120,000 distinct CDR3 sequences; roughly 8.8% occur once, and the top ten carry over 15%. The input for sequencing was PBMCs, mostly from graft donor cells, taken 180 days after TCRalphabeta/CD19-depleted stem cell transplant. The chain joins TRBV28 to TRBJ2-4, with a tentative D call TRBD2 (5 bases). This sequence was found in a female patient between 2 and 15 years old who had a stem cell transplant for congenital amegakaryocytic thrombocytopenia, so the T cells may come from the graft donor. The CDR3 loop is CASSPGGFEAKNIQYF. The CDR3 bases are TGTGCCAGCAGTCCCGGCGGGTTCGAGGCCAAAAACATTCAGTACTTC.